The clone carrying this TCR beta chain came up a few times. The antigen remains undetermined. The sample comes from a study of Graves' ophthalmopathy and Graves' hyperthyroidism. General study results and limits: In blood, most expanded thyroid clonotypes above 0.001 frequency were also detected. Between ophthalmopathy and stable hyperthyroidism, a 13-signature model drew a separation with about 85% sensitivity and approximately 77% specificity.

Clinicians made diagnoses from clinical symptoms, serum thyroxine, TRAb, thyroid ultrasound and orbital computed tomography. Transcripts of RNA were the source for amplifying TCR beta CDR3 regions. A first-round RT-PCR used HTBI primers, followed by a second-round multiplex PCR. In TCRdb, the multiplex PCR reads were re-called with MiXCR into one record per CDR3 protein. Of roughly 480,000 distinct CDR3 sequences detected, about 15% appear once; the ten largest clones hold 9.5% to 10%. The source material was blood. The clonotype originates from a woman in her twenties or thirties with Graves' ophthalmopathy.

The CDR3 spells CASSPQGGPEQYF. CDR3 sequence (DNA): TGTGCCAGCAGTCCACAGGGGGGCCCCGAGCAGTACTTC. The V gene is TRBV28, the J gene TRBJ2-7; TRBD1 aligns across 8 bases. V was clipped by 5 bases and J by 6 bases; unmatched bases: 6. The CDR3 spans 13 residues. Germline assignment: CDR1 MDHEN and CDR2 SYDVKM.